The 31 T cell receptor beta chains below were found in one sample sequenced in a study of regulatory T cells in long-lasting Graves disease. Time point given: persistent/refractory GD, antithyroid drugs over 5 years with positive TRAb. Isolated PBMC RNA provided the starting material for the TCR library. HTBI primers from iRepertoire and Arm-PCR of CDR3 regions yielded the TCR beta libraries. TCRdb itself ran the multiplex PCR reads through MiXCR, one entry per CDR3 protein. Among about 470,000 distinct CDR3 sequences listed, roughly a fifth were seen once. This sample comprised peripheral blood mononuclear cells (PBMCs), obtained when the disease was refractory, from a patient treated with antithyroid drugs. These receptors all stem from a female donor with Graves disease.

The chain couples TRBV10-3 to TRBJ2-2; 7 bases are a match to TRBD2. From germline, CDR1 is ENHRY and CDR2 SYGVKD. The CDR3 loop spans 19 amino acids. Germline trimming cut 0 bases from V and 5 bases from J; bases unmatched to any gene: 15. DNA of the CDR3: TGTGCCATCAGTGAGTCCCCCAGCGGGACTGCTTACGTAACCGGGGAGCTGTTTTTT. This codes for CAISESPSGTAYVTGELFF.

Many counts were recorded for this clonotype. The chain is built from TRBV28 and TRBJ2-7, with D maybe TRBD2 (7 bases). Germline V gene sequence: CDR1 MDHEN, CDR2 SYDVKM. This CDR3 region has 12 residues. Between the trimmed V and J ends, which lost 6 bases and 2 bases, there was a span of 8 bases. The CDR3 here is CASRGGAYEQYF. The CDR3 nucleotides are TGTGCCAGCAGAGGGGGGGCCTACGAGCAGTACTTC.

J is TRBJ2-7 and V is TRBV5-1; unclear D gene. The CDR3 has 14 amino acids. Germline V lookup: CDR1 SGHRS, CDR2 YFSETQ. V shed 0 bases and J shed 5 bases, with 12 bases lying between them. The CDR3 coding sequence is TGCGCCAGCAGCTTGGGTAGGGCTGTAGACGAGCAGTACTTC. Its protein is CASSLGRAVDEQYF.

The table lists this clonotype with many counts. DNA of the CDR3: TGTGCCAGCAGTGAAGCGCGAGGCCAGCTAAACACTGAAGCTTTCTTT. This translates into CASSEARGQLNTEAFF. The chain links TRBV6-1 to TRBJ1-1; no clear D gene. Trimming shortened V by 0 bases and J by 2 bases, and 13 bases separated the two germline ends. CDR1 is MNHNS, CDR2 SASEGT, per germline. The CDR3 runs 16 residues.

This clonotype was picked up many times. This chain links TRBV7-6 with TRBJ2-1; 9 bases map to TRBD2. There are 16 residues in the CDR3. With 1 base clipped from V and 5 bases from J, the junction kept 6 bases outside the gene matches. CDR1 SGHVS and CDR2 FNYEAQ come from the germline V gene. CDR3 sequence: CASSLGTAGGDNEQFF. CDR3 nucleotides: TGTGCCAGCAGCTTAGGTACGGCGGGGGGGGACAATGAGCAGTTCTTC.

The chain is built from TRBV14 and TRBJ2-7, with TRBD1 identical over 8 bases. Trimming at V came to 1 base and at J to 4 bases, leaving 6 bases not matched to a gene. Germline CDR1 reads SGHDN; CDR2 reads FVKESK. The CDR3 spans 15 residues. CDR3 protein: CASSQVQTGGYEQYF. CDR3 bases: TGTGCCAGCAGCCAAGTACAAACAGGGGGTTACGAGCAGTACTTC.

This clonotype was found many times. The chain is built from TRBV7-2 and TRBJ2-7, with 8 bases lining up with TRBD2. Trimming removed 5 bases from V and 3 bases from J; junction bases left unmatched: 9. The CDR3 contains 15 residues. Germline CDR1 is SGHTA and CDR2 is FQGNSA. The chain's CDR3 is CASSLRTSRHYEQYF. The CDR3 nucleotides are TGTGCCAGCAGCCTCAGGACTAGCAGACACTACGAGCAGTACTTC.

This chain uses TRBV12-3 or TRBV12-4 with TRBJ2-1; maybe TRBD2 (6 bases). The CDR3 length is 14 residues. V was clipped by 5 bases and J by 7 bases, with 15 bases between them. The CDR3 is CASSDWSGGNEQFF. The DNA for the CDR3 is TGTGCCAGCAGTGACTGGAGTGGAGGGAATGAGCAGTTCTTC.

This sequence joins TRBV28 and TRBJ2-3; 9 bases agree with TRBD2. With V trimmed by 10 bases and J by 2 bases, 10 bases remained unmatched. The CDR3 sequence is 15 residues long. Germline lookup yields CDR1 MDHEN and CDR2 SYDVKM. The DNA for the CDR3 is TGTGCCACGCATTTAGCGGGGGAAAACACAGATACGCAGTATTTT. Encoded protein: CATHLAGENTDTQYF.

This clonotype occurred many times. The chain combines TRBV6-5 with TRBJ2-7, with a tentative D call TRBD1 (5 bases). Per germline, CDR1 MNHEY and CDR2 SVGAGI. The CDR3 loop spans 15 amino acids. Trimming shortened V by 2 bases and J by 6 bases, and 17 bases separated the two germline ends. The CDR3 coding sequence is TGTGCCAGCAGTTACCGTCGACAGACCATGGCCGAGCAGTACTTC. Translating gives CASSYRRQTMAEQYF.

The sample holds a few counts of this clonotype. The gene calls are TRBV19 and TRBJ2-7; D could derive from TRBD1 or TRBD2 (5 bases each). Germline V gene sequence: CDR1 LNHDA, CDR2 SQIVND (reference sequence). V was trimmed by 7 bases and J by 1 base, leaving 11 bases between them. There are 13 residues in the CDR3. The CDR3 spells CASTPGPSYEQYF. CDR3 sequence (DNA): TGTGCCAGTACCCCGGGACCATCCTACGAGCAGTACTTC.

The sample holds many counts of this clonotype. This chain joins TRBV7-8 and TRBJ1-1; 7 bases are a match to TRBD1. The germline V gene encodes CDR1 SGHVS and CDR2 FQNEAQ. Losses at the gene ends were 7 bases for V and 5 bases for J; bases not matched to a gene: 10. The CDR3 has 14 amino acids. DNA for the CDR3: TGTGCCAGCACAAACAGGGGTTCCGTGACTGAAGCTTTCTTT. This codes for CASTNRGSVTEAFF. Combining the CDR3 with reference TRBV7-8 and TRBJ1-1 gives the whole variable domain GAGVSQSPRYKVAKRGQDVALRCDPISGHVSLFWYQQALGQGPEFLTYFQNEAQLDKSGLPSDRFFAERPEGSVSTLKIQRTQQEDSAVYLCASTNRGSVTEAFFGQGTRLTVV.

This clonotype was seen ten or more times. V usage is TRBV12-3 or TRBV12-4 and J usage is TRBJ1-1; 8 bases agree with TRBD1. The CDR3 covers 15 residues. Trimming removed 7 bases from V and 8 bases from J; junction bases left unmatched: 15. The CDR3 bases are TGTGCCAGCACTACTCCGACAGGGGCACCGCCCGAAGCTTTCTTT. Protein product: CASTTPTGAPPEAFF.

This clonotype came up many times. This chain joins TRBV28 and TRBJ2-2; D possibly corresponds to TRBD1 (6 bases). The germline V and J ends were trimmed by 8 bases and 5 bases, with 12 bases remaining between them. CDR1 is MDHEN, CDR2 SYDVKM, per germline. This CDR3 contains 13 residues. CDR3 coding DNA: TGTGCCAGCTCGGACAGCCGAACCGGGGAGCTGTTTTTT. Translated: CASSDSRTGELFF. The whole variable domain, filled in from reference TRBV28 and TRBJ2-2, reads DVKVTQSSRYLVKRTGEKVFLECVQDMDHENMFWYRQDPGLGLRLIYFSYDVKMKEKGDIPEGYSVSREKKERFSLILESASTNQTSMYLCASSDSRTGELFFGEGSRLTVL.

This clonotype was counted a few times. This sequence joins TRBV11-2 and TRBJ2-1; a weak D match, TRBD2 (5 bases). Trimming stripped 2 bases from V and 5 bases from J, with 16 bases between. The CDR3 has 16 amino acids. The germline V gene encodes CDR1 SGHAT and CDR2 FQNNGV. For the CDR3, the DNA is TGTGCCAGCAGCTTATCTCCCACTAGTTACCACAATGAGCAGTTCTTC. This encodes CASSLSPTSYHNEQFF.

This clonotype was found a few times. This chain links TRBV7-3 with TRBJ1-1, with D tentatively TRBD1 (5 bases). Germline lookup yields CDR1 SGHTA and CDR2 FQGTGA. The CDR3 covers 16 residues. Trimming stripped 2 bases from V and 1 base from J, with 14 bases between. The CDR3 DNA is TGTGCCAGCAGCTTACGGGGTGGGGGTTCGAACACTGAAGCTTTCTTT. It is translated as CASSLRGGGSNTEAFF.

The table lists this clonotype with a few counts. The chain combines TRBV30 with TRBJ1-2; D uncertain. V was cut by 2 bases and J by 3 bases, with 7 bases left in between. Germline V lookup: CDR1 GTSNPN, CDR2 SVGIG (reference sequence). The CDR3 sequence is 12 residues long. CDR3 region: CAWSNPDYGYTF. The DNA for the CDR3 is TGTGCCTGGAGTAACCCCGACTATGGCTACACCTTC.

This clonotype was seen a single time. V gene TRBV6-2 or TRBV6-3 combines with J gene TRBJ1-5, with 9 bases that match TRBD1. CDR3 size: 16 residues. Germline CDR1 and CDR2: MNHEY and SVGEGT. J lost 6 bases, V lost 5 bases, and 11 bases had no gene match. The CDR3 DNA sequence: TGTGCCAGCAGTGAAGAGGGACAGGGATACGGTCAGCCCCAGCATTTT. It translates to CASSEEGQGYGQPQHF.

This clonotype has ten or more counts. DNA for the CDR3: TGTGCCGCGGGACAGGGCCTGAACACCGGGGAGCTGTTTTTT. Translated: CAAGQGLNTGELFF. The chain links TRBV6-1 to TRBJ2-2; 9 bases agree with TRBD1. Per the germline V gene, CDR1 is MNHNS and CDR2 is SASEGT. Losses at the gene ends were 11 bases for V and 1 base for J; bases not matched to a gene: 5. CDR3 length equals 14 residues.

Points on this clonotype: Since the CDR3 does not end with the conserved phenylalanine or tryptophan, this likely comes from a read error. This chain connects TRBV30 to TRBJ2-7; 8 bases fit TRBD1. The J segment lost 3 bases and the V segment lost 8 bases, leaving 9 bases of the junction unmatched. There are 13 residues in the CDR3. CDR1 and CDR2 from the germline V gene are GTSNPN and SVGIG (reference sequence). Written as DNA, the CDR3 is TGTGCCCTACGCAGGGGGCCAGGCTACGAGCAGTACCTC. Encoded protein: CALRRGPGYEQYL.

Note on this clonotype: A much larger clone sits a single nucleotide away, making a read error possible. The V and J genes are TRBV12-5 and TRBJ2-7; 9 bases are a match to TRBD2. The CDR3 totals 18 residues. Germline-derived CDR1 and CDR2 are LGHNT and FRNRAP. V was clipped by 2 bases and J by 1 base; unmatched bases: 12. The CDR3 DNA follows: TGTGCTAGTGGTTTGCCTCGAGGAGCGGGAGGTAGGTCCTACGAGCAGTACTTC. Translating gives CASGLPRGAGGRSYEQYF.

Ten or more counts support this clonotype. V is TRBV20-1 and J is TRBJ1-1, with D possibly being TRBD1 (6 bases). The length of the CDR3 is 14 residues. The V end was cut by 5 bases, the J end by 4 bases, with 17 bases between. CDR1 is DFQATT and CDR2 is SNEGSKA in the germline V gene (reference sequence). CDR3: CSARARGGLTEAFF. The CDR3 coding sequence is TGCAGTGCTCGTGCTAGGGGGGGCCTCACTGAAGCTTTCTTT.

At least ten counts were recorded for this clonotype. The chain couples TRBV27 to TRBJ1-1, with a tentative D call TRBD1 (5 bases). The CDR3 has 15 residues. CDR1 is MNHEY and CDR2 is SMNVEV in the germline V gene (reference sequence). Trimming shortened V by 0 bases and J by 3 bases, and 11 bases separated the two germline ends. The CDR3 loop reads CASSLSPGPYTEAFF. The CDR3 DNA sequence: TGTGCCAGCAGTTTATCGCCGGGGCCGTACACTGAAGCTTTCTTT.

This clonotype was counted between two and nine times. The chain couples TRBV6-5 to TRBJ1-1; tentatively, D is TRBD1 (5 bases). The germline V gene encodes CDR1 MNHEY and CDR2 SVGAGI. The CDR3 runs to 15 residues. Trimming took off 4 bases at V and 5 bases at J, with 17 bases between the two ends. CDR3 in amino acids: CASSSQQTGGTEAFF. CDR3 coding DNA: TGTGCCAGCAGTTCCCAACAGACCGGGGGGACTGAAGCTTTCTTT.

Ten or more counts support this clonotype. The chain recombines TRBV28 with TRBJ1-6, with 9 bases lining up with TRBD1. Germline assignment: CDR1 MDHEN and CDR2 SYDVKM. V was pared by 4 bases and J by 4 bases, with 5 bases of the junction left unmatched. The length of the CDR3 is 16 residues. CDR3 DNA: TGTGCCAGCAGTTCAGGACAGGGGTCTTATAATTCACCCCTCCACTTT. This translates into CASSSGQGSYNSPLHF.

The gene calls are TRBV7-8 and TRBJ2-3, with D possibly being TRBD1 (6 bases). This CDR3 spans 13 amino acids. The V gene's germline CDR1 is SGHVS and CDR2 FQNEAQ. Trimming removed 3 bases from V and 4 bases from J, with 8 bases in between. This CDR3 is CASSFQGSDTQYF. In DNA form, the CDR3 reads TGTGCCAGCAGCTTCCAGGGGTCAGATACGCAGTATTTT.

CDR3 sequence reads: CASSGGTSGASTDTQYF. DNA for the CDR3: TGTGCCAGCAGCGGAGGGACCAGCGGGGCTAGCACAGATACGCAGTATTTT. The chain is built from TRBV11-2 and TRBJ2-3; TRBD2 matches at 7 bases. Per germline, CDR1 SGHAT and CDR2 FQNNGV. Germline trimming cut 5 bases from V and 0 bases from J; bases unmatched to any gene: 11. This CDR3 has 17 amino acids.

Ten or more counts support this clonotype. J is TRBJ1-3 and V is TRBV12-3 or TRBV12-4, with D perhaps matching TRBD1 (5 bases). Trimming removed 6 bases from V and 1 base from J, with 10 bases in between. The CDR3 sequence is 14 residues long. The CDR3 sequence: CASSPGRSGNTIYF. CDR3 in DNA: TGTGCCAGCAGCCCAGGGAGATCTGGAAACACCATATATTTT.

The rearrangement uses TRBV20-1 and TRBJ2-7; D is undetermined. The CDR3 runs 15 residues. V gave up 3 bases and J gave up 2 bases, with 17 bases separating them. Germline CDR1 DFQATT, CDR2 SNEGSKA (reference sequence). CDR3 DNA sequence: TGCAGTGCTAGTCCCAAAGGGCAGCTTACCTACGAGCAGTACTTC. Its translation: CSASPKGQLTYEQYF.

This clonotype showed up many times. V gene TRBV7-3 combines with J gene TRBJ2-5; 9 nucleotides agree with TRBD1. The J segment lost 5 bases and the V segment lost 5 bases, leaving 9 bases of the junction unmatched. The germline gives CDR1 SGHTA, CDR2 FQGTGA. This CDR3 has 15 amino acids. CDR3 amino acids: CASSPAGTGSETQYF. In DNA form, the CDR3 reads TGTGCCAGCAGCCCCGCCGGGACAGGGTCGGAGACCCAGTACTTC.

The CDR3, as DNA: TGTGCCAGCAGCTCCGGATTAATCTCCTACGAGCAGTACTTC. This encodes CASSSGLISYEQYF. The V gene is TRBV13, the J gene TRBJ2-7; the D is unclear. V lost 4 bases to trimming and J lost 0 bases, with 10 bases between them. The germline V gene has CDR1 PRHDT and CDR2 FYEKMQ (reference sequence). This CDR3 is built from 14 residues.